This is a list of T cell receptor beta chains from one sample in a study of T cell responses to AZD1222 COVID-19 vaccine. Measured with immunoSEQ multiplex PCR; TCRdb has only the in-frame clones, and not every one. The sample has 150,000 to 200,000 clones; about 89% are singletons. Specimen: peripheral blood, collected on day 0 of AZD1222 vaccination. All receptors come from an adult in good health. Both conserved end residues are part of each CDR3. A D gene is named only where the DNA matches it firmly. Not every row has a clone size; where given, it reads once, few, many or a size class.

V	D	size	J	CDR3	DNA
TRBV10-2	NA	NA	TRBJ1-5	CASSESWTGNSNQPQHF	TGCGCCAGCAGTGAGTCCTGGACGGGCAATAGCAATCAGCCCCAGCATTTT
TRBV30	TRBD2	NA	TRBJ2-3	CAWSNSGSLLYTQYF	TGTGCCTGGAGTAACAGCGGGAGTCTACTATATACGCAGTATTTT
TRBV12-3/TRBV12-4	TRBD1	NA	TRBJ1-5	CASRFGTGGPQHF	TGTGCCAGCAGATTTGGGACAGGCGGGCCCCAGCATTTT
TRBV30	NA	NA	TRBJ1-1	CAWTPYTTEAFF	TGTGCCTGGACGCCCTACACCACTGAAGCTTTCTTT
TRBV6-1	NA	NA	TRBJ2-2	CASSEARQYSTGELFF	TGTGCCAGCAGTGAAGCTAGACAGTACTCCACCGGGGAGCTGTTTTTT
TRBV27	TRBD2	NA	TRBJ2-5	CASSFMGLAGEGETQYF	TGTGCCAGCAGTTTCATGGGGCTAGCGGGGGAAGGAGAGACCCAGTACTTC
TRBV9	TRBD2	NA	TRBJ2-7	CASSPRGGEAYEQYF	TGTGCCAGCAGCCCCCGTGGGGGGGAGGCCTACGAGCAGTACTTC
TRBV19	NA	few	TRBJ1-5	CASSSTRVQPQHF	TGTGCCAGTAGTAGTACCAGGGTTCAGCCCCAGCATTTT
TRBV2	NA	NA	TRBJ1-5	CASTWGDNQPQHF	TGTGCCAGCACCTGGGGGGACAATCAGCCCCAGCATTTT
TRBV28	TRBD1	NA	TRBJ2-5	CASRWTGVPETQYF	TGTGCCAGCAGGTGGACAGGGGTGCCGGAGACCCAGTACTTC
TRBV27	NA	NA	TRBJ1-2	CASSLSSLHGRLEDGYTF	TGTGCCAGCAGTTTATCCAGCCTCCATGGGCGCCTTGAGGATGGCTACACCTTC
TRBV5-4	TRBD1	NA	TRBJ1-1	CASSRITGGTEAFF	TGTGCCAGCAGCAGAATAACAGGGGGCACTGAAGCTTTCTTT
TRBV28	NA	once	TRBJ2-6	CASSLVPSGANVLTF	TGTGCCAGCAGTTTGGTACCCTCTGGGGCCAACGTCCTGACTTTC
TRBV21-1	NA	NA	TRBJ2-2	CASSKWGSPGNTGELFF	TGTGCCAGCAGCAAGTGGGGCTCCCCAGGGAACACCGGGGAGCTGTTTTTT
TRBV3-1/TRBV3-2	NA	NA	TRBJ1-3	CASSQPRVNGNTIYF	TGTGCCAGCAGCCAACCCAGGGTAAATGGAAACACCATATATTTT
TRBV5-1	NA	few	TRBJ1-3	CASSLEAGDGDTIYF	TGCGCCAGCAGCTTGGAAGCAGGAGACGGCGACACCATATATTTT
TRBV5-1	NA	NA	TRBJ1-1	CASSLAADTRGNTEAFF	TGCGCCAGCAGCTTGGCCGCGGACACCCGGGGGAACACTGAAGCTTTCTTT
TRBV5-1	NA	NA	TRBJ2-3	CASSLSSGRLGDTQYF	TGCGCCAGCAGCTTGTCCTCGGGGCGGCTAGGTGATACGCAGTATTTT
TRBV6-5	NA	few	TRBJ1-1	CASSYSTRVNTEAFF	TGTGCCAGCAGTTACTCGACAAGGGTGAACACTGAAGCTTTCTTT
TRBV19	NA	NA	TRBJ1-5	CASSEVLRRNQPQHF	TGTGCCAGTAGTGAGGTTTTACGGCGCAATCAGCCCCAGCATTTT
TRBV3-1/TRBV3-2	NA	NA	TRBJ1-1	CASSQAAQYAEAFF	TGTGCCAGCAGCCAAGCGGCACAGTATGCTGAAGCTTTCTTT
TRBV13	TRBD2	NA	TRBJ2-7	CASSLGWLAGLDEQYF	TGTGCCAGCAGCTTAGGCTGGCTAGCGGGTTTAGACGAGCAGTACTTC
TRBV20-1	NA	NA	TRBJ2-1	CSASLLAVRNEQFF	TGCAGTGCTAGTCTTCTAGCAGTGAGGAATGAGCAGTTCTTC
TRBV7-9	TRBD1	NA	TRBJ2-7	CASSLGQGAYEQYF	TGTGCCAGCAGCTTAGGACAGGGGGCCTACGAGCAGTACTTC
TRBV5-5	NA	NA	TRBJ2-7	CASSLGYEQYF	TGTGCCAGCAGCTTGGGGTACGAGCAGTACTTC
TRBV9	TRBD2	NA	TRBJ2-2	CASRGREGYTGELFF	TGTGCCAGCCGCGGACGGGAGGGGTACACCGGGGAGCTGTTTTTT
TRBV6-1	NA	NA	TRBJ1-1	CASSEQDTNSDRRF	TGTGCCAGCAGTGAACAGGACACCAACTCGGACCGGCGGTTT
TRBV25-1	NA	NA	TRBJ1-1	CASISMGVKNTEAFF	TGTGCCAGCATCTCGATGGGAGTTAAGAACACTGAAGCTTTCTTT
TRBV6-2/TRBV6-3	TRBD1	NA	TRBJ2-1	CASSPWDRYNEQFF	TGTGCCAGCAGTCCGTGGGACAGATACAATGAGCAGTTCTTC
TRBV11-3	NA	NA	TRBJ2-1	CASSLDGSQDNGQFF	TGTGCCAGCAGCTTAGATGGTTCCCAGGACAATGGGCAGTTCTTC
TRBV20-1	NA	NA	TRBJ2-1	CSASFSDFYNEQFF	TGCAGTGCTAGTTTTTCAGACTTCTACAATGAGCAGTTCTTC
TRBV5-6	NA	once	TRBJ1-2	CASSSGVRDYGYTF	TGTGCCAGCAGCAGTGGCGTCAGGGACTATGGCTACACCTTC
TRBV6-6	TRBD1	NA	TRBJ2-1	CASSAGTGERNEQFF	TGTGCCAGCAGTGCCGGGACAGGGGAACGAAATGAGCAGTTCTTC
TRBV28	NA	NA	TRBJ1-2	CASSDLSYTF	TGTGCCAGCAGTGACTTATCCTACACCTTC
TRBV19	TRBD2	NA	TRBJ2-7	CASSIGGRSYEQYF	TGTGCCAGTAGTATCGGCGGGAGGTCCTACGAGCAGTACTTC
TRBV11-2	TRBD1	NA	TRBJ2-6	CASSPTGAVSGANVLTF	TGTGCCAGCAGCCCGACAGGGGCGGTCTCTGGGGCCAACGTCCTGACTTTC
TRBV10-2	TRBD1	NA	TRBJ1-2	CASSGTGGNYGYTF	TGCGCCAGCAGCGGGACAGGGGGAAACTATGGCTACACCTTC
TRBV7-3	NA	NA	TRBJ2-1	CASSFPGRYNEQFF	TGTGCCAGCAGCTTCCCCGGGAGATACAATGAGCAGTTCTTC
TRBV5-4	NA	NA	TRBJ2-7	CASSPDRSSYEQYF	TGTGCCAGCAGCCCTGACAGGAGCTCCTACGAGCAGTACTTC
TRBV3-1/TRBV3-2	NA	NA	TRBJ2-5	CASSQDPGPRETQYF	TGTGCCAGCAGCCAGGATCCGGGACCCCGGGAGACCCAGTACTTC
TRBV5-1	NA	NA	TRBJ1-2	CASSLEPGLSNYGYTF	TGCGCCAGCAGCTTGGAGCCGGGACTGAGTAACTATGGCTACACCTTC
TRBV10-2	NA	NA	TRBJ2-2	CASSLLDRTTGELFF	TGCGCCAGCAGTCTTCTAGACAGGACCACCGGGGAGCTGTTTTTT
TRBV10-2	TRBD1	once	TRBJ1-5	CASSRQGIDQPQHF	TGCGCCAGCAGCAGACAGGGTATAGATCAGCCCCAGCATTTT